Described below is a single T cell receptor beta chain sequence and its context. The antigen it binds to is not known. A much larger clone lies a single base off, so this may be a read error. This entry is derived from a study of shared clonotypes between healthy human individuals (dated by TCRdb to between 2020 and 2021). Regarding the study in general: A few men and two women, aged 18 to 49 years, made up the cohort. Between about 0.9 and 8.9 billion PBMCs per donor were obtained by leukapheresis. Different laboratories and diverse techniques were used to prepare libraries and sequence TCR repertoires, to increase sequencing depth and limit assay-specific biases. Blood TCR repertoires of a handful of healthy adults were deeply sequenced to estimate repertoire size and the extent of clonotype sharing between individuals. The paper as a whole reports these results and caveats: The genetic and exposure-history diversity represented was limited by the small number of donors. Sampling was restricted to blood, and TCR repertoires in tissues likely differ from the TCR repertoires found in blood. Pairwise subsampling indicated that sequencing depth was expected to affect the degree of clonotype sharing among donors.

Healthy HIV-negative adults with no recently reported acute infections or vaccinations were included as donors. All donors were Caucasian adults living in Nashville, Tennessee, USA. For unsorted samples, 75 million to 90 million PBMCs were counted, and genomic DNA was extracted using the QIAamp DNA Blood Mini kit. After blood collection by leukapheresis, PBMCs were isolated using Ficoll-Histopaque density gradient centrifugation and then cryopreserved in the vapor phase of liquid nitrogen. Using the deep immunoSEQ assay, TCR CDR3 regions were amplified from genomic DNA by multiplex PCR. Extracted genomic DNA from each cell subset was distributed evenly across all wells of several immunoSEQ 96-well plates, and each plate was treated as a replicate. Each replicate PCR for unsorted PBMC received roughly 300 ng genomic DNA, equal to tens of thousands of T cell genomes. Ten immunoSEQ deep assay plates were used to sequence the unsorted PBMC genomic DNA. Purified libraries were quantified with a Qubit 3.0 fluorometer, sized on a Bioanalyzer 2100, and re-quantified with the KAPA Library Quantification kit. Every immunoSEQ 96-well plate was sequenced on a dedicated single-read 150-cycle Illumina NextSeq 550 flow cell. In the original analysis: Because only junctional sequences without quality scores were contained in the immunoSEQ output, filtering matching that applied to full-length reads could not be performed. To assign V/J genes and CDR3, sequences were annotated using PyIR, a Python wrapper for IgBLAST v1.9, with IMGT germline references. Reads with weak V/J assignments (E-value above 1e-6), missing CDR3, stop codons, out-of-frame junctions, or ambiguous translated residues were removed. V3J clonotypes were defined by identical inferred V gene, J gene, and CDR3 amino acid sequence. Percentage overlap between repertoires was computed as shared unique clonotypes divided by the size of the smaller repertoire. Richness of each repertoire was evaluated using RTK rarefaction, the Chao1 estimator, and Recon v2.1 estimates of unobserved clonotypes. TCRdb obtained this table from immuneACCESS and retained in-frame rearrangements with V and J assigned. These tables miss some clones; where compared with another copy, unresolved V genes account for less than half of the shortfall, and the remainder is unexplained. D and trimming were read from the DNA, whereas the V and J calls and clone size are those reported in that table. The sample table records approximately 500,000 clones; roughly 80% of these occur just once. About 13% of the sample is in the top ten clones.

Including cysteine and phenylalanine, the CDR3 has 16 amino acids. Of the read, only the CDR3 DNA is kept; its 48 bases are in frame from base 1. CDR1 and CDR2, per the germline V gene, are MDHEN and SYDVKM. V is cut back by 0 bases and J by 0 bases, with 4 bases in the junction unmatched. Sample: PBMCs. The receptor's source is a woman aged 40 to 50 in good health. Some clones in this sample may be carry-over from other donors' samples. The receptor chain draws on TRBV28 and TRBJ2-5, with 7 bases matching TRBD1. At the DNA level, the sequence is TGTGCCAGCAGTTTATGCCCTACAGGGGACCAAGAGACCCAGTACTTC. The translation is CASSLCPTGDQETQYF.